The 25 T cell receptor beta chains reported below all come from one sample, sequenced in a study of blood T cells in healthy people across ages. Combining a sample-barcoded 5' primer with a J-beta primer mix, a second PCR ran for about 6 to 12 cycles. Each CDR3 protein is one row after TCRdb ran MiXCR on the 5' RACE reads. The table shows 1.2 million to 1.5 million distinct CDR3 sequences, with 59% occurring only once. The sample comprised blood. These receptors came from a man between 18 and 29 years old in good health.

The V gene is TRBV10-3, the J gene TRBJ2-3; possibly TRBD1 or TRBD2 for D (6 bases each). The CDR3 runs 16 residues. V was shortened by 4 bases and J by 3 bases, with 17 bases between the two germline ends. Germline assignment: CDR1 ENHRY and CDR2 SYGVKD. CDR3: CAISAFRGEETDTQYF. The DNA for the CDR3 is TGTGCCATCAGTGCCTTTAGGGGGGAGGAGACAGATACGCAGTATTTT.

Note on this clonotype: One end of the junction is discordant with germline, which a read error may explain. The gene calls are TRBV29-1 and TRBJ1-2, with 9 bases identical to TRBD1. The V gene's germline CDR1 is SQVTM and CDR2 ANQGSEA. CDR3 length equals 12 residues. The CDR3 nucleotides read TGCAGCGCCGGACAGGGGACCTATGACTACACCTTC. This encodes CSAGQGTYDYTF. Combining the CDR3 with reference TRBV29-1 and TRBJ1-2 gives the whole variable domain SAVISQKPSRDICQRGTSLTIQCQVDSQVTMMFWYRQQPGQSLTLIATANQGSEATYESGFVIDKFPISRPNLTFSTLTVSNMSPEDSSIYLCSAGQGTYDYTFGSGTRLTVV.

Only a few counts were recorded for this clonotype. This chain connects TRBV4-1 to TRBJ1-5; D may be TRBD1 (6 bases). The CDR3 consists of 16 residues. Deletions cut 3 bases from V and 5 bases from J, with 17 bases between. Looked up from germline, CDR1 is MGHRA and CDR2 is YSYEKL. Here the CDR3 reads CASSQDGSGGHQPQHF. CDR3 DNA sequence: TGCGCCAGCAGCCAGGACGGATCGGGGGGGCATCAGCCCCAGCATTTT.

The table lists this clonotype with a count of one. V and J are TRBV10-3 and TRBJ2-5, with 9 positions matching TRBD2. From germline, CDR1 is ENHRY and CDR2 SYGVKD. V gave up 3 bases and J gave up 2 bases; unmatched junction bases: 7. CDR3 length: 16 residues. The CDR3 spells CAISERRGGGQETQYF. The CDR3 coding sequence is TGTGCCATCAGTGAAAGGCGGGGGGGCGGTCAAGAGACCCAGTACTTC.

This sequence joins TRBV14 and TRBJ2-5; no definite D call. CDR1 and CDR2 (germline): SGHDN, FVKESK. V gave up 5 bases and J gave up 5 bases, with 9 bases separating them. The CDR3 spans 12 residues. CDR3 in amino acids: CASSTRWETQYF. Written as DNA, the CDR3 is TGTGCCAGCAGCACGCGGTGGGAGACCCAGTACTTC.

The chain recombines TRBV4-1 with TRBJ1-2; D uncertain. Germline V gives CDR1 MGHRA, CDR2 YSYEKL. The CDR3 consists of 14 residues. The V and J ends lost 0 bases and 4 bases respectively, with 9 bases between them. The chain's CDR3 is CASSQEPRGYGYTF. The CDR3 DNA reads as TGCGCCAGCAGCCAAGAACCCCGGGGCTATGGCTACACCTTC.

The chain couples TRBV10-3 to TRBJ1-5; no firm D call. V was shortened by 0 bases and J by 0 bases, with 21 bases between the two germline ends. The CDR3 length is 20 residues. Germline assignment: CDR1 ENHRY and CDR2 SYGVKD. The CDR3 reads CAISESLTDGPANSNQPQHF. CDR3 bases: TGTGCCATCAGTGAGTCCCTAACCGACGGACCCGCGAATAGCAATCAGCCCCAGCATTTT.

CDR3 sequence: CSAQGGPYNEQYF. The DNA for the CDR3 is TGCAGCGCTCAGGGGGGGCCTTACAATGAGCAGTACTTC. The chain recombines TRBV29-1 with TRBJ2-7; D is tentatively TRBD1 or TRBD2 (7 bases each). The V end lost 7 bases, the J end lost 7 bases, and 20 bases lay between the germline ends. The CDR3 is made up of 13 amino acids. From germline, CDR1 is SQVTM and CDR2 ANQGSEA.

V is TRBV27 and J is TRBJ2-3; 9 nucleotides line up with TRBD1. This CDR3 region has 15 residues. The V gene's germline CDR1 is MNHEY and CDR2 SMNVEV (reference sequence). After removal of 2 bases from V and 3 bases from J, the junction contained 3 bases not matched to a gene. The CDR3 loop reads CASSLGQGKTDTQYF. DNA for the CDR3: TGTGCCAGCAGTTTAGGACAGGGGAAGACAGATACGCAGTATTTT.

The CDR3 sequence is CASSRTSGGAPYNEQFF. The CDR3 coding sequence is TGTGCCAGCAGCAGGACTAGCGGGGGGGCGCCCTACAATGAGCAGTTCTTC. The rearrangement joins TRBV7-9 to TRBJ2-1, with 15 nucleotides matching TRBD2. With V trimmed by 5 bases and J by 2 bases, 4 bases remained unmatched. This CDR3 has 17 residues. Germline CDR1 reads SEHNR; CDR2 reads FQNEAQ (reference sequence). The full variable domain, its missing parts supplied by reference TRBV7-9 and TRBJ2-1, is DTGVSQNPRHKITKRGQNVTFRCDPISEHNRLYWYRQTLGQGPEFLTYFQNEAQLEKSRLLSDRFSAERPKGSFSTLEIQRTEQGDSAMYLCASSRTSGGAPYNEQFFGPGTRLTVL.

The V and J genes are TRBV3-1 and TRBJ1-1; 8 bases are a match to TRBD1. Germline assignment: CDR1 LGHDT and CDR2 YNNKEL (reference sequence). The junction had 5 bases not matched to a gene; V was cut back by 4 bases and J by 4 bases. This CDR3 region has 14 residues. The DNA for the CDR3 is TGTGCCAGCAGCCGACTACAGGGGGGCACTGAAGCTTTCTTT. The encoded protein is CASSRLQGGTEAFF.

The rearrangement joins TRBV28 to TRBJ2-5; 9 nucleotides line up with TRBD2. J was trimmed by 0 bases and V by 1 base; bases with no gene match: 6. The germline V gene has CDR1 MDHEN and CDR2 SYDVKM. This CDR3 is 17 amino acids long. CDR3 in amino acids: CASSLFSGGFDQETQYF. The CDR3 DNA is TGTGCCAGCAGTTTATTTAGCGGGGGATTTGACCAAGAGACCCAGTACTTC.

CDR3 amino acids: CASSLPGGTVEAFF. The CDR3 DNA is TGTGCCAGCAGCCTACCAGGGGGGACGGTTGAAGCTTTCTTT. This rearrangement joins TRBV3-1 to TRBJ1-1, with 7 nucleotides matching TRBD1. The J segment lost 7 bases and the V segment lost 4 bases, leaving 9 bases of the junction unmatched. The germline V gene has CDR1 LGHDT and CDR2 YNNKEL (reference sequence). CDR3 length equals 14 residues.

The rearrangement uses TRBV12-3 or TRBV12-4 and TRBJ2-1, with 12 bases identical to TRBD2. Losses at the gene ends were 7 bases for V and 9 bases for J; bases not matched to a gene: 7. This CDR3 has 14 amino acids. CDR3 sequence (DNA): TGTGCCAGCACGACGACTAGCGGGGGAGCTGAGCAGTTCTTC. Protein product: CASTTTSGGAEQFF.

This clonotype was recorded only once. This rearrangement joins TRBV6-6 to TRBJ1-2, with 11 bases lining up with TRBD1. The CDR3 runs to 14 residues. The V and J ends lost 7 bases and 7 bases, in that order; junction bases with no gene match: 8. Looked up from germline, CDR1 is MNHNY and CDR2 is SVGAGI (reference sequence). The chain's CDR3 is CASTQSGTGGGYTF. The CDR3 nucleotides read TGTGCCAGCACCCAGTCGGGGACAGGGGGTGGCTACACCTTC.

The chain has TRBV28 and TRBJ2-3, with TRBD2 identical over 12 bases. CDR1 and CDR2 from the germline V gene are MDHEN and SYDVKM. Trimming cost V 9 bases and J 0 bases; bases outside gene matches: 16. The CDR3 has 19 residues. The CDR3 region has the DNA TGTGCCAGTCAAAGGACTAGCGGGGCTGAGCAAACTAGCACAGATACGCAGTATTTT. Translating gives CASQRTSGAEQTSTDTQYF.

This clonotype was seen a few times. The J gene is TRBJ2-1, the V gene TRBV6-4; 10 nucleotides line up with TRBD2. CDR1 MRHNA and CDR2 SNTAGT come from the germline V gene. V was clipped by 6 bases and J by 8 bases; unmatched bases: 7. The CDR3 consists of 14 residues. DNA of the CDR3: TGTGCCAGCAGCCGAGCGGGGGGGCTCGATGAGCAGTTCTTC. It encodes CASSRAGGLDEQFF.

The chain employs TRBV6-1 and TRBJ2-3; 7 positions match TRBD2. V lost 7 bases, J lost 0 bases, and 7 bases stayed unmatched. Germline CDR1 reads MNHNS; CDR2 reads SASEGT. The CDR3 contains 15 residues. CDR3 region: CASTVGTISTDTQYF. For the CDR3, the DNA is TGTGCCAGCACCGTCGGGACTATAAGCACAGATACGCAGTATTTT.

This clonotype was detected ten times or more. For the CDR3, the DNA is TGTGCCAGCAGCTCTAACAATGAGCAGTTCTTC. Residues: CASSSNNEQFF. The genes are TRBV7-2 and TRBJ2-1; D is undetermined. This CDR3 is 11 amino acids long. Germline V gene sequence: CDR1 SGHTA, CDR2 FQGNSA. Trimming shortened V by 4 bases and J by 5 bases, and 3 bases separated the two germline ends. The full variable domain, completed using reference TRBV7-2 and TRBJ2-1, is GAGVSQSPSNKVTEKGKDVELRCDPISGHTALYWYRQSLGQGLEFLIYFQGNSAPDKSGLPSDRFSAERTGGSVSTLTIQRTQQEDSAVYLCASSSNNEQFFGPGTRLTVL.

The chain uses TRBV27 and TRBJ1-1; D remains ambiguous. V was trimmed by 5 bases and J by 0 bases, leaving 10 bases between them. The CDR3 runs to 14 residues. Germline CDR1 is MNHEY and CDR2 is SMNVEV (reference sequence). CDR3 coding DNA: TGTGCCAGCAGTACAAACTCCGTGAACACTGAAGCTTTCTTT. The encoded protein is CASSTNSVNTEAFF.

J is TRBJ2-7 and V is TRBV24-1; 9 positions agree with TRBD1. The tail of the sequence fits TRBJ2-5 better, so the J call may be wrong. Germline assignment: CDR1 KGHDR and CDR2 SFDVKD. This CDR3 region has 16 residues. CDR3 residues: CATSDAGTGLWGTQYF. The CDR3 nucleotides are TGTGCCACCAGTGATGCCGGGACAGGGCTGTGGGGGACCCAGTACTTC.

This chain joins TRBV4-3 and TRBJ1-6, with D unclear. The germline CDR1 and CDR2 sequences are LGHNA and YSLEER. The CDR3 contains 15 residues. Trimming took 1 base from V and 5 from J, leaving 9 bases between them. This CDR3 reads CASSQALTDNSPLHF. The CDR3 DNA sequence: TGCGCCAGCAGCCAAGCTTTGACTGATAATTCACCCCTCCACTTT.

J is TRBJ2-3 and V is TRBV9; possible D gene TRBD1, 5 bases. This CDR3 has 14 amino acids. The germline V and J ends were trimmed by 0 bases and 6 bases, with 11 bases remaining between them. The germline V gene encodes CDR1 SGDLS and CDR2 YYNGEE. In DNA form, the CDR3 reads TGTGCCAGCAGCGTAGGGTCAGGGTTCGATACGCAGTATTTT. Encoded protein: CASSVGSGFDTQYF. Looking up the rest from reference TRBV9 and TRBJ2-3 gives the full variable domain: DSGVTQTPKHLITATGQRVTLRCSPRSGDLSVYWYQQSLDQGLQFLIQYYNGEERAKGNILERFSAQQFPDLHSELNLSSLELGDSALYFCASSVGSGFDTQYFGPGTRLTVL.

The chain links TRBV20-1 to TRBJ2-1, with TRBD2 matching over 7 bases. This CDR3 contains 16 residues. From germline, CDR1 is DFQATT and CDR2 SNEGSKA (reference sequence). The J segment lost 8 bases and the V segment lost 5 bases, leaving 18 bases of the junction unmatched. The CDR3 region is CSARWIWGSGRDEQFF. The CDR3 DNA follows: TGCAGTGCTCGGTGGATATGGGGGAGTGGGAGGGATGAGCAGTTCTTC.

This chain joins TRBV7-9 and TRBJ2-1; D gene unclear. The germline V gene has CDR1 SEHNR and CDR2 FQNEAQ (reference sequence). Trimming stripped 6 bases from V and 3 bases from J, with 18 bases between. The CDR3 contains 16 residues. CDR3 DNA: TGTGCCAGCAGAGGTTTCAACGGACGGAACTACAATGAGCAGTTCTTC. Its translation is CASRGFNGRNYNEQFF.